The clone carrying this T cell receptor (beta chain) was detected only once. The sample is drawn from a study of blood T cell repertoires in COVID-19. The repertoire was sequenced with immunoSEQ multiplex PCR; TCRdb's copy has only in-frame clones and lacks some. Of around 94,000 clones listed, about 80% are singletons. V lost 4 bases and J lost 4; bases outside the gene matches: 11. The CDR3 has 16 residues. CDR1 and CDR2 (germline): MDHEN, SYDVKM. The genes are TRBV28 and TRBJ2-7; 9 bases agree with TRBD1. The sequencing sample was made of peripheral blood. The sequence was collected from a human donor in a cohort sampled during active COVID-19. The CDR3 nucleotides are TGTGCCAGCAGTTCCCTACCCGACAGGGGGTCATACGAGCAGTACTTC. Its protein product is CASSSLPDRGSYEQYF. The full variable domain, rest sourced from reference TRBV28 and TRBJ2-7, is DVKVTQSSRYLVKRTGEKVFLECVQDMDHENMFWYRQDPGLGLRLIYFSYDVKMKEKGDIPEGYSVSREKKERFSLILESASTNQTSMYLCASSSLPDRGSYEQYFGPGTRLTVT.